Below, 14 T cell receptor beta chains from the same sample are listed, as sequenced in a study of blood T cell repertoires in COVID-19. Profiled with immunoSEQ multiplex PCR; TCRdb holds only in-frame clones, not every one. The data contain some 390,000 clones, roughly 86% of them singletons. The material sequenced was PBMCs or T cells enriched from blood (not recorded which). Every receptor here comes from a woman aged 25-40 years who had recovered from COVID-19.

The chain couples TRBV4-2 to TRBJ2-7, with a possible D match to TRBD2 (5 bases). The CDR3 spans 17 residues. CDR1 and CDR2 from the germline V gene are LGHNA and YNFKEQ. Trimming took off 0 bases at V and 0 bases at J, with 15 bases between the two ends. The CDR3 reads CASSQETRTASSYEQYF. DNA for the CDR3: TGTGCCAGCAGCCAAGAAACCCGGACTGCGAGCTCCTACGAGCAGTACTTC.

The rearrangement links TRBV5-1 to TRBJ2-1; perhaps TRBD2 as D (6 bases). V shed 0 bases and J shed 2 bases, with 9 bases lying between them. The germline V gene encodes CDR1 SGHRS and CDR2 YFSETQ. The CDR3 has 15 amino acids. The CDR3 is CASSLDGGTYNEQFF. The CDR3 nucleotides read TGCGCCAGCAGCTTGGACGGGGGAACCTACAATGAGCAGTTCTTC.

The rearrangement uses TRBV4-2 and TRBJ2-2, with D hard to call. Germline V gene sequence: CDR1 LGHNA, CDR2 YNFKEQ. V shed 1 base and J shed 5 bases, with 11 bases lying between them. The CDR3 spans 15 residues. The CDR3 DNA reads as TGTGCCAGCAGCCAAGTACGACCTAGAACCGGGGAGCTGTTTTTT. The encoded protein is CASSQVRPRTGELFF.

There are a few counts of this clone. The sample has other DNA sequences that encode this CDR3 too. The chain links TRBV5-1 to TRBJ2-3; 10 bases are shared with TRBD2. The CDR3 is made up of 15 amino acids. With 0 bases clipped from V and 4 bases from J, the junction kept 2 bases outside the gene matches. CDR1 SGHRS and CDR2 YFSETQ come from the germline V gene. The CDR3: CASSLAAGGPDTQYF. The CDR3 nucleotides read TGCGCCAGCAGCTTGGCAGCGGGGGGGCCAGATACGCAGTATTTT.

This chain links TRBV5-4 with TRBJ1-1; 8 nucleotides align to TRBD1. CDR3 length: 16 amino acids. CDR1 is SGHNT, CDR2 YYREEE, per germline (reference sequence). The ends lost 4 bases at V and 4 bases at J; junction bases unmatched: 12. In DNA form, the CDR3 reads TGTGCCAGCAGCCAATTTCTCCAGGGGGCGGGCACTGAAGCTTTCTTT. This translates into CASSQFLQGAGTEAFF.

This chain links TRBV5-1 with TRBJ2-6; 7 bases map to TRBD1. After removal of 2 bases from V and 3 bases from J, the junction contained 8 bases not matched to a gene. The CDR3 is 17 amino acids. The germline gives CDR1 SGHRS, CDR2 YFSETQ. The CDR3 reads CASSLLGTASGANVLTF. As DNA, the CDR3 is TGCGCCAGCAGCTTACTGGGGACAGCTAGTGGGGCCAACGTCCTGACTTTC.

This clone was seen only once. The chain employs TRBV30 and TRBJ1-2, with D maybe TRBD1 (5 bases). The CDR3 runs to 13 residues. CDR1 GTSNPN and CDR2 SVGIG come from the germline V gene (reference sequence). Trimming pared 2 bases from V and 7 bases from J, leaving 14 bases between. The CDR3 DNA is TGTGCCTGGAGTACAACAGGCGTCGGTGGCTACACCTTC. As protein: CAWSTTGVGGYTF.

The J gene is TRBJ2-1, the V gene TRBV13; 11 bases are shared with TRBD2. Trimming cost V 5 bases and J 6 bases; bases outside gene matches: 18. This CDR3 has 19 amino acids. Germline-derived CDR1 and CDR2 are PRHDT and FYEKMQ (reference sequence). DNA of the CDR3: TGTGCCAGCAGCCTATTCTTAGCGGGGGGGCTGACCCCTCTCAATGAGCAGTTCTTC. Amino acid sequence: CASSLFLAGGLTPLNEQFF.

CDR3 region: CASSARGGTPTDTQYF. Here the CDR3 DNA reads TGTGCCAGCAGCGCTAGGGGGGGGACACCCACAGATACGCAGTATTTT. This sequence joins TRBV11-2 and TRBJ2-3; D is perhaps TRBD2 (7 bases). Trimming cost V 5 bases and J 2 bases, with 17 bases left between them. This CDR3 comprises 16 residues. Germline lookup yields CDR1 SGHAT and CDR2 FQNNGV.

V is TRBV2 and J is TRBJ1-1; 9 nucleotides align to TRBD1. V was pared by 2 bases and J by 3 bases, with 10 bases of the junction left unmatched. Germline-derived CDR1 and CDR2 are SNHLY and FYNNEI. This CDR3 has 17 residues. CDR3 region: CASSETRTGAGYTEAFF. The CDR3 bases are TGTGCCAGCAGTGAAACAAGGACAGGGGCAGGTTACACTGAAGCTTTCTTT.

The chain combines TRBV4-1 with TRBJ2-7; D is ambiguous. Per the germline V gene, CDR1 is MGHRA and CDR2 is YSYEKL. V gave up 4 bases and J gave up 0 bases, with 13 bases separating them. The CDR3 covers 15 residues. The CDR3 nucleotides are TGCGCCAGCAGCCCTGCGGCACTCCCCTCCTACGAGCAGTACTTC. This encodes CASSPAALPSYEQYF.

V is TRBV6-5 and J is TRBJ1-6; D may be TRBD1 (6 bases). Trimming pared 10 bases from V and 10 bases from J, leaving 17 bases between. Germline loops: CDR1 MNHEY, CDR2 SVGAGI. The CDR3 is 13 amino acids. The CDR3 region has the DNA TGTGCCACCTCCCGGGACACTGAGTCACCCCTCCACTTT. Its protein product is CATSRDTESPLHF.

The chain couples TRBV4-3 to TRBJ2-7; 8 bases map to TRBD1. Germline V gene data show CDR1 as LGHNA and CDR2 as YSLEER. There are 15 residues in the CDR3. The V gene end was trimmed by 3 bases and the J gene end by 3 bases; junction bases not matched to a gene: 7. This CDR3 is CASSQAGTGYYEQYF. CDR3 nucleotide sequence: TGCGCCAGCAGCCAGGCCGGGACAGGATACTACGAGCAGTACTTC.

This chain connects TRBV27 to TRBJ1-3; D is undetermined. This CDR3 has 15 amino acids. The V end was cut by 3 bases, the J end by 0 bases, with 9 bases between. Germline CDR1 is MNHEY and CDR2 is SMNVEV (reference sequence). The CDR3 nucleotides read TGTGCCAGCAGTTTCAACAGTCTCTCTGGAAACACCATATATTTT. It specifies CASSFNSLSGNTIYF.